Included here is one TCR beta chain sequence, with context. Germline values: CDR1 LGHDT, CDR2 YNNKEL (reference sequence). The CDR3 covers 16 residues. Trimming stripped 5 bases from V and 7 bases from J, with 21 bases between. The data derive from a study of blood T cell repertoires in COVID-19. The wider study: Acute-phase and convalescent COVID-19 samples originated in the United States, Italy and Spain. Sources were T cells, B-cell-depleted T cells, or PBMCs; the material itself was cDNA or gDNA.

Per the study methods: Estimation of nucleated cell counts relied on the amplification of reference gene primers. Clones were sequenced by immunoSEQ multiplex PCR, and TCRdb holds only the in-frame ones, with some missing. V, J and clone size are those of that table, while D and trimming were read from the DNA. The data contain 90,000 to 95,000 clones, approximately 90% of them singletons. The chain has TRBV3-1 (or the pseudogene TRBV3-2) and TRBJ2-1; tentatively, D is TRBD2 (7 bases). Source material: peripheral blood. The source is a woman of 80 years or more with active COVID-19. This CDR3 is CASSSKGEGLGNEQFF. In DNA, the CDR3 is TGTGCCAGCAGCTCAAAGGGGGAGGGCCTGGGAAATGAGCAGTTCTTC.